This T cell receptor beta chain is drawn from a study of post-analysis software for immune sequencing data. Study-level findings and limits: For normalized Chao1 diversity, multiple sclerosis patients scored significantly lower than controls did. Four or five TRBV segments were significantly more frequent in patients than in controls. TRBV5-6, TRBV5-1 and TRBV20-1 were among these segments.

cDNA libraries for TCR beta contained unique molecular identifiers. TCRdb independently ran MiXCR on the PCR reads; one entry per CDR3 protein. The sample records around 700,000 distinct CDR3 sequences, roughly three fifths being singletons. Germline CDR1 is SGHRS and CDR2 is YFSETQ. Trimming took off 3 bases at V and 6 bases at J, with 9 bases between the two ends. The CDR3 contains 13 residues. This clonotype was detected only a few times. Its specificity is unknown. This receptor was taken from a girl aged 2-10 years with multiple sclerosis. Sequencing was carried out using blood. The chain uses TRBV5-1 and TRBJ2-2; no definite D call. For the CDR3, the DNA is TGCGCCAGCAGCTGGACCGGCCCCGGGGAGCTGTTTTTT. Translation gives CASSWTGPGELFF.